A single sample is the source of the 28 T cell receptor beta chains below, sequenced in a study of cytomegalovirus exposure and HLA in healthy donors. Only in-frame clones appear in the TCRdb table, and some are missing; sequencing was by immunoSEQ multiplex PCR. The sample records around 63,000 clones, roughly 95% being singletons. The sequencing input was PBMCs. The receptors stem from a woman aged 18-29 years in good health and CMV-seronegative.

The chain joins TRBV6-1 to TRBJ2-7, with D possibly TRBD1 on 6 matching bases. The CDR3 is 14 residues long. Per the germline V gene, CDR1 is MNHNS and CDR2 is SASEGT. V gave up 3 bases and J gave up 3 bases, with 12 bases separating them. The CDR3 coding sequence is TGTGCCAGCAGTGAGGGGGCAGGGAACTACGAGCAGTACTTC. This sequence encodes CASSEGAGNYEQYF.

By frequency in the sample, this clone is medium-sized (0.01 to 0.1%). The V and J genes are TRBV29-1 and TRBJ1-2, with TRBD1 as a possible D gene (6 bases). The CDR3 extends over 13 amino acids. V lost 4 bases and J 1 base, leaving 10 bases between the germline ends. Germline CDR1 is SQVTM and CDR2 is ANQGSEA. Here the CDR3 DNA reads TGCAGCGTTGTGCCGGACAGTAACTATGGCTACACCTTC. Translating it yields CSVVPDSNYGYTF.

V gene TRBV19 combines with J gene TRBJ1-2, with 7 nucleotides matching TRBD1. This CDR3 has 14 residues. Germline values: CDR1 LNHDA, CDR2 SQIVND (reference sequence). V shed 3 bases and J 8 bases; nucleotides not matched to a gene: 9. CDR3 sequence (DNA): TGTGCCAGTAGTATCCAGACAGGGTCGGGCGGCTACACCTTC. Translating it yields CASSIQTGSGGYTF.

The chain links TRBV5-4 to TRBJ2-7; 13 nucleotides agree with TRBD2. The CDR3 runs 15 residues. J lost 2 bases, V lost 4 bases, and 3 bases had no gene match. Germline-derived CDR1 and CDR2 are SGHNT and YYREEE (reference sequence). In DNA, the CDR3 is TGTGCCAGCAGCCCAGGGACTAGCGGGACCTACGAGCAGTACTTC. This encodes CASSPGTSGTYEQYF. The variable domain in full, completed from reference TRBV5-4 and TRBJ2-7, reads ETGVTQSPTHLIKTRGQQVTLRCSSQSGHNTVSWYQQALGQGPQFIFQYYREEENGRGNFPPRFSGLQFPNYSSELNVNALELDDSALYLCASSPGTSGTYEQYFGPGTRLTVT.

The chain has TRBV7-3 and TRBJ2-5, with 8 bases aligning to TRBD2. The CDR3 has 15 amino acids. Germline CDR1 and CDR2: SGHTA and FQGTGA. V dropped 1 base and J dropped 0; count of bases not matched to a gene: 1. CDR3 DNA sequence: TGTGCCAGCAGCTTAATCGGGGGGGACCAAGAGACCCAGTACTTC. Protein product: CASSLIGGDQETQYF.

The rearrangement joins TRBV9 to TRBJ2-7; TRBD2 agrees at 10 bases. This CDR3 region has 17 residues. Germline assignment: CDR1 SGDLS and CDR2 YYNGEE. V was pared by 0 bases and J by 6 bases, with 12 bases of the junction left unmatched. The CDR3 bases are TGTGCCAGCAGCGTAGGAGCGGGGGGGCCCGTTGCGGGCGAGCAGTACTTC. Protein product: CASSVGAGGPVAGEQYF.

The chain has TRBV7-2 and TRBJ2-3; 7 bases agree with TRBD1. Germline loops: CDR1 SGHTA, CDR2 FQGNSA. V shed 4 bases, J shed 0 bases, and the junction held 4 bases outside the gene matches. CDR3 length equals 15 residues. CDR3 sequence reads: CASSSQGPSTDTQYF. In nucleotides, the CDR3 is TGTGCCAGCAGCTCACAGGGGCCAAGCACAGATACGCAGTATTTT.

A remark on this clone: Other DNA sequences in the sample encode the same CDR3. This rearrangement joins TRBV7-9 to TRBJ2-5, with 7 nucleotides matching TRBD2. J was trimmed by 1 base and V by 0 bases; bases with no gene match: 2. The germline V gene encodes CDR1 SEHNR and CDR2 FQNEAQ (reference sequence). This CDR3 has 15 residues. CDR3 nucleotide sequence: TGTGCCAGCAGCTTAGCGGGGGGGTCCCAAGAGACCCAGTACTTC. Amino acids: CASSLAGGSQETQYF. Supplemented by reference TRBV7-9 and TRBJ2-5, the full variable domain reads DTGVSQNPRHKITKRGQNVTFRCDPISEHNRLYWYRQTLGQGPEFLTYFQNEAQLEKSRLLSDRFSAERPKGSFSTLEIQRTEQGDSAMYLCASSLAGGSQETQYFGPGTRLLVL.

The chain combines TRBV4-1 with TRBJ2-5, with 11 positions matching TRBD2. The CDR3 spans 18 residues. Germline V gives CDR1 MGHRA, CDR2 YSYEKL. V lost 0 bases and J lost 5; bases outside the gene matches: 11. The CDR3 spells CASSQDPFRVAGGETQYF. As DNA, the CDR3 is TGCGCCAGCAGCCAAGATCCCTTCCGGGTAGCGGGAGGGGAGACCCAGTACTTC.

This clone appeared once. The V call is TRBV28, the J call TRBJ1-1; D remains unclear. Trimming left V 8 bases short and J 0 bases short, with 13 bases between. The CDR3 sequence is 14 residues long. Per germline, CDR1 MDHEN and CDR2 SYDVKM. CDR3 residues: CASPPAGVNTEAFF. The CDR3 nucleotides read TGTGCCAGCCCCCCGGCCGGGGTGAACACTGAAGCTTTCTTT.

This rearrangement joins TRBV28 to TRBJ1-4, with D maybe TRBD1 (5 bases). Germline CDR1 reads MDHEN; CDR2 reads SYDVKM. CDR3 length: 14 residues. The V and J ends lost 3 bases and 7 bases respectively, with 12 bases between them. The DNA for the CDR3 is TGTGCCAGCAGTTTGGGGCCATGGGGTGAAAAACTGTTTTTT. It codes for CASSLGPWGEKLFF.

The chain has TRBV5-4 and TRBJ2-3, with a weak D call TRBD2 (6 bases). Germline V gene data show CDR1 as SGHNT and CDR2 as YYREEE (reference sequence). V was clipped by 4 bases and J by 2 bases, with 17 bases between them. There are 16 residues in the CDR3. The CDR3 coding sequence is TGTGCCAGCAGCAGTGGGAGTGGGAGGTACACAGATACGCAGTATTTT. Amino acid sequence: CASSSGSGRYTDTQYF.

V is TRBV7-9 and J is TRBJ2-2; 8 nucleotides match TRBD1. CDR1 SEHNR and CDR2 FQNEAQ come from the germline V gene (reference sequence). The CDR3 contains 14 residues. V was pared by 6 bases and J by 1 base, with 1 base of the junction left unmatched. As DNA, the CDR3 is TGTGCCAGCAGACAGGGGGGGAACACCGGGGAGCTGTTTTTT. It yields the protein CASRQGGNTGELFF.

The sample holds a few counts of this clone. The chain is built from TRBV19 and TRBJ1-4, with 10 bases matching TRBD1. The CDR3 loop spans 12 amino acids. Per the germline V gene, CDR1 is LNHDA and CDR2 is SQIVND (reference sequence). The CDR3 coding sequence is TGTGTGACGGGACAGGGGAATGAAAAACTGTTTTTT. It translates to CVTGQGNEKLFF. Supplemented by reference TRBV19 and TRBJ1-4, the full variable domain reads DGGITQSPKYLFRKEGQNVTLSCEQNLNHDAMYWYRQDPGQGLRLIYYSQIVNDFQKGDIAEGYSVSREKKESFPLTVTSAQKNPTAFYLCVTGQGNEKLFFGSGTQLSVL.

This clone was observed once. The chain carries TRBV7-3 and TRBJ2-3, with TRBD1 as a possible D gene (6 bases). This CDR3 is 14 amino acids long. The germline V gene has CDR1 SGHTA and CDR2 FQGTGA. Deletions cut 5 bases from V and 4 bases from J, with 13 bases between. In DNA form, the CDR3 reads TGTGCCAGCAGCCCCAACAGGGCCCCAGATACGCAGTATTTT. Residues: CASSPNRAPDTQYF.

V and J are TRBV28 and TRBJ1-1; TRBD1 might be the D (5 bases). Germline lookup yields CDR1 MDHEN and CDR2 SYDVKM. The CDR3 length is 14 residues. The V end was cut by 2 bases, the J end by 1 base, with 8 bases between. The CDR3 sequence is CASSLRGTNTEAFF. CDR3 sequence (DNA): TGTGCCAGCAGTTTAAGGGGTACGAACACTGAAGCTTTCTTT.

The rearrangement links TRBV6-6 to TRBJ1-4; tentative D call: TRBD1 (5 bases). The CDR3 covers 16 residues. Germline-derived CDR1 and CDR2 are MNHNY and SVGAGI (reference sequence). Trimming shortened V by 2 bases and J by 5 bases, and 15 bases separated the two germline ends. In nucleotides, the CDR3 is TGTGCCAGCAGTTACCTAGCACGGAGGGGCAATGAAAAACTGTTTTTT. Translating gives CASSYLARRGNEKLFF.

The gene calls are TRBV28 and TRBJ2-1; 9 nucleotides align to TRBD2. The germline V gene has CDR1 MDHEN and CDR2 SYDVKM. The J segment lost 7 bases and the V segment lost 7 bases, leaving 8 bases of the junction unmatched. The CDR3 has 14 amino acids. CDR3 bases: TGTGCCAGCACCTCGGCGGGAGGGGGAAATGAGCAGTTCTTC. As protein: CASTSAGGGNEQFF.

The rearrangement links TRBV27 to TRBJ2-1; D possibly corresponds to TRBD1 (6 bases). This CDR3 is built from 12 residues. Germline V CDR1 and CDR2: MNHEY, SMNVEV (reference sequence). V was shortened by 6 bases and J by 9 bases, with 12 bases between the two germline ends. The CDR3 DNA is TGTGCCAGCAGCCAGGGGCGGGTTGAGCAGTTCTTC. Translating it yields CASSQGRVEQFF.

This rearrangement joins TRBV10-3 to TRBJ2-7; the D is unclear. V gave up 5 bases and J gave up 1 base, with 9 bases separating them. This CDR3 is built from 13 residues. The germline CDR1 and CDR2 sequences are ENHRY and SYGVKD. CDR3 protein: CAISYAGSYEQYF. Written as DNA, the CDR3 is TGTGCCATCAGTTATGCAGGTTCCTACGAGCAGTACTTC.

The J gene is TRBJ2-2, the V gene TRBV7-2, with D possibly matching TRBD1 (5 bases). The CDR3 runs 14 residues. Looked up from germline, CDR1 is SGHTA and CDR2 is FQGNSA. Trimming took 5 bases from V and 6 from J, leaving 13 bases between them. As DNA, the CDR3 is TGTGCCAGCAGCCTCGCAGGGAAACCCGGGGAGCTGTTTTTT. As protein: CASSLAGKPGELFF.

This clone was counted a single time. V gene TRBV2 combines with J gene TRBJ2-7, with 7 bases matching TRBD1. CDR1 and CDR2 from the germline V gene are SNHLY and FYNNEI. Trimming at V came to 11 bases and at J to 6 bases, leaving 13 bases not matched to a gene. The CDR3 has 13 amino acids. The CDR3 nucleotides read TGTGCCGGACGACAGGGAAGCTTCGGCGAGCAGTACTTC. Its translation: CAGRQGSFGEQYF. The full variable domain, completed using reference TRBV2 and TRBJ2-7, is EPEVTQTPSHQVTQMGQEVILRCVPISNHLYFYWYRQILGQKVEFLVSFYNNEISEKSEIFDDQFSVERPDGSNFTLKIRSTKLEDSAMYFCAGRQGSFGEQYFGPGTRLTVT.

The V and J genes are TRBV13 and TRBJ2-5; a possible D gene is TRBD1 (6 bases). This CDR3 spans 14 amino acids. V shed 2 bases and J shed 1 base, with 8 bases lying between them. Germline V gives CDR1 PRHDT, CDR2 FYEKMQ (reference sequence). The CDR3, as DNA: TGTGCCAGCAGCTTACGGGACACCCAAGAGACCCAGTACTTC. Translated: CASSLRDTQETQYF.

The chain carries TRBV11-2 and TRBJ1-3, with 9 bases matching TRBD1. The germline gives CDR1 SGHAT, CDR2 FQNNGV. V lost 7 bases to trimming and J lost 0 bases; unmatched junction nucleotides: 10. The CDR3 totals 17 residues. The CDR3 loop is CASTGGTGRGSGNTIYF. CDR3 sequence (DNA): TGTGCCAGCACCGGAGGGACAGGGAGAGGCTCTGGAAACACCATATATTTT.

This chain joins TRBV2 and TRBJ2-5, with a weak D call TRBD2 (5 bases). The ends were cut back, 4 bases at V and 9 bases at J, with 15 bases in the middle. The CDR3 is 13 residues long. Germline-derived CDR1 and CDR2 are SNHLY and FYNNEI. CDR3 region: CASSAPVAGAQYF. CDR3 sequence (DNA): TGTGCCAGCAGTGCCCCCGTAGCCGGGGCCCAGTACTTC.

The genes are TRBV7-7 and TRBJ2-5; TRBD1 agrees at 7 bases. The assigned J gene may be wrong: the sequence end matches TRBJ2-7 better. The V gene's germline CDR1 is SSHAT and CDR2 FNYEAQ (reference sequence). The length of the CDR3 is 14 residues. CDR3 region: CASSPRDSSYEQYF. The CDR3 region has the DNA TGTGCCAGCAGCCCCCGGGACAGCTCCTACGAGCAGTACTTC.

This chain joins TRBV10-3 and TRBJ2-5, with 11 bases aligning to TRBD2. CDR3 length: 17 residues. The ends lost 3 bases at V and 5 bases at J; junction bases unmatched: 11. Germline assignment: CDR1 ENHRY and CDR2 SYGVKD. Here the CDR3 DNA reads TGTGCCATCAGTGACTTACCCGGGACTAGCGGTTGGGAGACCCAGTACTTC. Encoded protein: CAISDLPGTSGWETQYF.

CDR3 bases: TGTGCCAGCAGCCCCCGGACTAGCGGACGCACAGATACGCAGTATTTT. It specifies CASSPRTSGRTDTQYF. The chain uses TRBV7-3 and TRBJ2-3, with 10 bases matching TRBD2. The ends lost 5 bases at V and 1 base at J; junction bases unmatched: 6. This CDR3 spans 16 amino acids. Looked up from germline, CDR1 is SGHTA and CDR2 is FQGTGA.